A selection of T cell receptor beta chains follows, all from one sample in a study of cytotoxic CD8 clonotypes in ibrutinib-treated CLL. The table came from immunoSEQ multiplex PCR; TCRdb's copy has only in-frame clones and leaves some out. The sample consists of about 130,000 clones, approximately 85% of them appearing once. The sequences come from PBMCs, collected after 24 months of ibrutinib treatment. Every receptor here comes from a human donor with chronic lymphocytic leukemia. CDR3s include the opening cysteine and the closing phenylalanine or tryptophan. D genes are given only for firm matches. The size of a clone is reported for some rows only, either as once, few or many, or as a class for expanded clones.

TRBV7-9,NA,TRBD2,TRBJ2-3,CASSLGSGVVTDTQYF,TGTGCCAGCAGCTTAGGTAGCGGGGTTGTCACAGATACGCAGTATTTT
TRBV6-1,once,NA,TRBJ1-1,CASSLRGRAEAFF,TGTGCCAGCAGCCTTCGGGGGAGGGCTGAAGCTTTCTTT
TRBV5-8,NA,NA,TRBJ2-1,CASSRDRQRWSYNEQFF,TGTGCCAGCAGCCGGGACCGACAGAGATGGTCCTACAATGAGCAGTTCTTC
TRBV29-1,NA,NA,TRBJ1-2,CSVGRGGYGYTF,TGCAGCGTTGGGAGGGGCGGGTATGGCTACACCTTC
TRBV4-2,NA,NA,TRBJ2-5,CASSQDPKETQYF,TGTGCCAGCAGCCAAGACCCCAAAGAGACCCAGTACTTC
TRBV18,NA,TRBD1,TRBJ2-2,CASSPQDRALTGELFF,TGTGCCAGCTCACCACAGGACAGGGCGCTCACCGGGGAGCTGTTTTTT
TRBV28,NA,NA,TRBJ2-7,CASSGDRPRGGRNYEQYF,TGTGCCAGCAGTGGGGACAGACCCCGGGGGGGGAGAAACTACGAGCAGTACTTC
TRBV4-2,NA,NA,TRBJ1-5,CASSPKGNSNQPQHF,TGTGCCAGCAGTCCAAAGGGAAATAGCAATCAGCCCCAGCATTTT
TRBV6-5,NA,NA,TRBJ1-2,CASLSPEGGGYTF,TGTGCCAGCCTATCGCCCGAGGGAGGCGGCTACACCTTC
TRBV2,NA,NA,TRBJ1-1,CASTPRLSRAEAFF,TGTGCCAGCACCCCTCGGTTGTCGCGAGCTGAAGCTTTCTTT
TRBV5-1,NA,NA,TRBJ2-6,CASSLWTGTRGANVLTF,TGCGCCAGCAGCTTATGGACCGGGACACGAGGGGCCAACGTCCTGACTTTC
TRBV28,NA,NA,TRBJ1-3,CASSPVGGVVNTIYF,TGTGCCAGCAGTCCCGTGGGGGGGGTAGTAAACACCATATATTTT
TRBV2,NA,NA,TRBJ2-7,CASSLIGGSEQYF,TGTGCCAGCAGTCTTATAGGGGGTAGCGAGCAGTACTTC
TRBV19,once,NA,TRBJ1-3,CASSIGHTIYF,TGTGCCAGTAGTATCGGCCACACCATATATTTT
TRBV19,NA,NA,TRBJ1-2,CASSTLGLRVNYGYTF,TGTGCCAGTAGTACCCTAGGATTAAGGGTTAACTATGGCTACACCTTC
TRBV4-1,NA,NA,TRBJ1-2,CASSPYRDYGYTF,TGCGCCAGCAGCCCCTACAGGGACTATGGCTACACCTTC
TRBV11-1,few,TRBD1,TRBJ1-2,CASSQDRVDGYTF,TGTGCCAGCAGCCAAGACAGGGTGGATGGCTACACCTTC
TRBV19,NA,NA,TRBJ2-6,CASSKDTLRANVLTF,TGTGCCAGTAGTAAGGACACCCTAAGGGCCAACGTCCTGACTTTC
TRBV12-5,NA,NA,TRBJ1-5,CASGFQDTAQYSNQPQHF,TGTGCTAGTGGTTTTCAGGACACGGCACAATATAGCAATCAGCCCCAGCATTTT
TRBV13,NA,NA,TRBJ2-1,CASSFSERYDNEQFF,TGTGCCAGCAGCTTCTCCGAGCGGTATGACAATGAGCAGTTCTTC
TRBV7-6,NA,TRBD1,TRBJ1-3,CASSLLGQGDWGNTIYF,TGTGCCAGCAGCTTGCTAGGACAGGGTGATTGGGGAAACACCATATATTTT
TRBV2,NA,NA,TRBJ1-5,CASSDRGGGNQPQHF,TGTGCCAGCAGTGACCGGGGGGGTGGCAATCAGCCCCAGCATTTT
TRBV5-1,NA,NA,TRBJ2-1,CASSLEGPSYNEQFF,TGCGCCAGCAGCTTGGAGGGACCCTCATACAATGAGCAGTTCTTC
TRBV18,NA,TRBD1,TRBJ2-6,CASSPGQGASGANVLTF,TGTGCCAGCTCACCGGGACAGGGGGCTTCTGGGGCCAACGTCCTGACTTTC
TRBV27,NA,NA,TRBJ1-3,CASRPASGNTIYF,TGTGCCAGCAGGCCGGCATCTGGAAACACCATATATTTT
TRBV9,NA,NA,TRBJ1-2,CASSPNPRDTLYGYTF,TGTGCCAGCAGCCCTAACCCCCGGGACACTTTATATGGCTACACCTTC
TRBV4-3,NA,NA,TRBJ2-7,CASSQSPLSGEQYF,TGCGCCAGCAGCCAAAGTCCGCTGTCCGGCGAGCAGTACTTC
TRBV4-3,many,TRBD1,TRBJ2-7,CASSLNRGQGKWHEQYF,TGCGCCAGCAGCCTCAATAGGGGACAGGGAAAGTGGCACGAGCAGTACTTC
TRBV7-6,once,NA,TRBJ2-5,CASSLLGPRIVETQYF,TGTGCCAGCAGCTTATTAGGTCCTAGGATAGTGGAGACCCAGTACTTC
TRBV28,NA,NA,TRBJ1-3,CASSFPGPGNTIYF,TGTGCCAGCAGTTTCCCAGGGCCTGGAAACACCATATATTTT
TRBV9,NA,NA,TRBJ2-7,CASSVIGTSLPYEQYF,TGTGCCAGCAGCGTAATAGGGACGAGTCTCCCGTACGAGCAGTACTTC